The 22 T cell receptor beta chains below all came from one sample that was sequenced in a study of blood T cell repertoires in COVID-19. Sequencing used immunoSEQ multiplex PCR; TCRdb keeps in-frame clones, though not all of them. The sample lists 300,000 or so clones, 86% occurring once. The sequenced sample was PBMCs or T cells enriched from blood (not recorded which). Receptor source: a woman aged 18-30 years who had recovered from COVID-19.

The CDR3 loop is CASSARLAGVAFYNEQFF. The CDR3, as DNA: TGTGCCAGCAGCGCTCGACTAGCGGGAGTGGCCTTCTACAATGAGCAGTTCTTC. This chain uses TRBV11-2 with TRBJ2-1, with 12 positions matching TRBD2. V lost 5 bases and J lost 3; bases outside the gene matches: 11. From germline, CDR1 is SGHAT and CDR2 FQNNGV. CDR3 length equals 18 residues.

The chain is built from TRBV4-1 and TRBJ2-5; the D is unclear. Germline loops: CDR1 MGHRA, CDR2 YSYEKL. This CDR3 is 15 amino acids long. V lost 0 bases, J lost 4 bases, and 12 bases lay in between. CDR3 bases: TGCGCCAGCAGCCAAGAACGACGTTCTAGAGAGACCCAGTACTTC. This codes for CASSQERRSRETQYF.

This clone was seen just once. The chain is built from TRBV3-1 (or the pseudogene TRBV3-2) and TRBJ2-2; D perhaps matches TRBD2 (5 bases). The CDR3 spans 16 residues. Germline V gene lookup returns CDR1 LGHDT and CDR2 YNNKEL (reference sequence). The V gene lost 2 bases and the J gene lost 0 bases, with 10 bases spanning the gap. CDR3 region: CASSQSHGANTGELFF. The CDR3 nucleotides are TGTGCCAGCAGCCAATCTCACGGGGCGAACACCGGGGAGCTGTTTTTT.

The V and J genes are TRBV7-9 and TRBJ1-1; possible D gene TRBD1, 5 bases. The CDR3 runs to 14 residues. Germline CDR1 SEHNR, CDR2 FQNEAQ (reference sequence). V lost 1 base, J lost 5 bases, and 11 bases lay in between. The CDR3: CASSLDHGGTEAFF. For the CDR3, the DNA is TGTGCCAGCAGCTTAGATCACGGGGGAACTGAAGCTTTCTTT. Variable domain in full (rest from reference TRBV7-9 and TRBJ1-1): DTGVSQNPRHKITKRGQNVTFRCDPISEHNRLYWYRQTLGQGPEFLTYFQNEAQLEKSRLLSDRFSAERPKGSFSTLEIQRTEQGDSAMYLCASSLDHGGTEAFFGQGTRLTVV.

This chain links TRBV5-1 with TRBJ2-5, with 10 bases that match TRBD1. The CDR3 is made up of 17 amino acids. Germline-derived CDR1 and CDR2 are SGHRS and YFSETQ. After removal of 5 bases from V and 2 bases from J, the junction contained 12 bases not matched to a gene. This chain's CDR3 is CASSYVLRTGGQETQYF. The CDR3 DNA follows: TGCGCCAGCAGTTACGTCTTGAGGACAGGGGGTCAAGAGACCCAGTACTTC.

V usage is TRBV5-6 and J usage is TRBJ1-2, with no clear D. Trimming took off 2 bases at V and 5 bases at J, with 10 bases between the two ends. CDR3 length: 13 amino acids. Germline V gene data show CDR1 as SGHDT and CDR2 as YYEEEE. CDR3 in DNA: TGTGCCAGCAGCTTTGAACAGCTTTATGGCTACACCTTC. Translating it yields CASSFEQLYGYTF.

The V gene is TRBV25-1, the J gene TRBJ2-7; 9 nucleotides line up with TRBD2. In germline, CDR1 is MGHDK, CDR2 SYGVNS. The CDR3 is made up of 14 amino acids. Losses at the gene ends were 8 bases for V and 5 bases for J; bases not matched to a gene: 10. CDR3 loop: CASQIGGLAHEQYF. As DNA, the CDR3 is TGTGCCAGCCAAATCGGGGGACTAGCCCACGAGCAGTACTTC.

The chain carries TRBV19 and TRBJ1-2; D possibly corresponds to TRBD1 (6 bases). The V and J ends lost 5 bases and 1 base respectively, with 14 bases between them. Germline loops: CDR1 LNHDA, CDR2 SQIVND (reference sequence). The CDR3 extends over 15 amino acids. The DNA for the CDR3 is TGTGCCAGTAGTTGGAGGACAGAAATTAACTATGGCTACACCTTC. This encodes CASSWRTEINYGYTF.

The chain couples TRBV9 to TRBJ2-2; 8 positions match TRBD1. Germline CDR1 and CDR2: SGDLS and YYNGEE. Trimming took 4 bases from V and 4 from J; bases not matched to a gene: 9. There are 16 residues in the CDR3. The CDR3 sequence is CASSFAGGSGTGELFF. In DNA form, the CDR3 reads TGTGCCAGCAGCTTCGCAGGGGGCTCGGGCACCGGGGAGCTGTTTTTT.

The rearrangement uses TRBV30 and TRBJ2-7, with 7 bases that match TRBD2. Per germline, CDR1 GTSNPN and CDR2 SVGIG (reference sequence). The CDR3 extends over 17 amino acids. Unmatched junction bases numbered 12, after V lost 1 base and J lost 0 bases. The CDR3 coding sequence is TGTGCCTGGAGTGGCATAGCGGGCGGAACTAGCTCCTACGAGCAGTACTTC. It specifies CAWSGIAGGTSSYEQYF.

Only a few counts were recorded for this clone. As DNA, the CDR3 is TGTGCCAGCAGTCGGGACAGGAATTACGAGCAGTACTTC. Translating gives CASSRDRNYEQYF. The chain combines TRBV6-5 with TRBJ2-7, with TRBD1 matching 8 bases. There are 13 residues in the CDR3. The V segment lost 5 bases and the J segment 4 bases; nucleotides outside the gene matches: 4. CDR1 is MNHEY and CDR2 is SVGAGI in the germline V gene.

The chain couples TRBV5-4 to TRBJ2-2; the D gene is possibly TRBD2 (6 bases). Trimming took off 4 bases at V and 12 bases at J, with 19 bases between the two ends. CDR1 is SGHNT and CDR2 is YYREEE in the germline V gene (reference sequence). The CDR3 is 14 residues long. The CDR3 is CASSAGTRDEKLFF. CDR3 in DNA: TGTGCCAGCAGCGCAGGGACTCGGGACGAAAAGCTGTTTTTT.

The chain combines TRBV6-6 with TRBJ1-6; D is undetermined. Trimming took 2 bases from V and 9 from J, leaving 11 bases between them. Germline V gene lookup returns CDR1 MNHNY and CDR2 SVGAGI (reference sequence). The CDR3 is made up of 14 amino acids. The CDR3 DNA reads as TGTGCCAGCAGTTACGCCCCCGCGATTTCACCCCTCCACTTT. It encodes CASSYAPAISPLHF.

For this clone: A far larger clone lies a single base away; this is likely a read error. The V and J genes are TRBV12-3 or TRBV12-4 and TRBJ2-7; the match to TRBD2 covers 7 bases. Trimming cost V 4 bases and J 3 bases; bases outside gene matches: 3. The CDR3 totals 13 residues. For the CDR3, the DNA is TGTGCCAGCAGTTACGGACTAGACTACGAGCAGTACTTC. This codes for CASSYGLDYEQYF.

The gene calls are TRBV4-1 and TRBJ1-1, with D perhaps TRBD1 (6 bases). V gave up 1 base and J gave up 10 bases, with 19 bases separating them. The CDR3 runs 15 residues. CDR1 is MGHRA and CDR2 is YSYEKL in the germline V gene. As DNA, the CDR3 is TGCGCCAGCAGCCAAGGCGTGCAGGGGAAAAAGGGAGCTTTCTTT. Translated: CASSQGVQGKKGAFF.

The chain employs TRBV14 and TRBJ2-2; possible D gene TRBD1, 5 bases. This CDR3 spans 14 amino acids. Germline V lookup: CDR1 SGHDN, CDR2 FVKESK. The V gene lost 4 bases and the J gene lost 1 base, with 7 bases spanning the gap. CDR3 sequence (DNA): TGTGCCAGCAGCCTAACAGGGAACACCGGGGAGCTGTTTTTT. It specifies CASSLTGNTGELFF.

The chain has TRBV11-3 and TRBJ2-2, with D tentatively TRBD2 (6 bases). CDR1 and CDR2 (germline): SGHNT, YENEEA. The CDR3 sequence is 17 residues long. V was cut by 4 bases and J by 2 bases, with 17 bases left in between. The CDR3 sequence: CASSSFPGRGNTGELFF. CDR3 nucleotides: TGTGCCAGCAGCTCTTTTCCGGGGCGGGGAAACACCGGGGAGCTGTTTTTT.

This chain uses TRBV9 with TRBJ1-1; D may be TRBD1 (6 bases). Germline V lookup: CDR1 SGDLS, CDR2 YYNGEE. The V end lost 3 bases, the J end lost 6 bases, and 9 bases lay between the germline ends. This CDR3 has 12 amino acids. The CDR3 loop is CASSARGAEAFF. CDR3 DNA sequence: TGTGCCAGCAGCGCCAGGGGTGCTGAAGCTTTCTTT.

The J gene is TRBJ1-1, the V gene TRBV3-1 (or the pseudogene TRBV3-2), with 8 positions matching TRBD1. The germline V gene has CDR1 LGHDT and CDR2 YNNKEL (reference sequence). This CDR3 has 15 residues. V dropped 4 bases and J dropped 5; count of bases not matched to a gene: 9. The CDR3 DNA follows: TGTGCCAGCAGCCGATACGACAGGGGAGGGACTGAAGCTTTCTTT. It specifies CASSRYDRGGTEAFF.

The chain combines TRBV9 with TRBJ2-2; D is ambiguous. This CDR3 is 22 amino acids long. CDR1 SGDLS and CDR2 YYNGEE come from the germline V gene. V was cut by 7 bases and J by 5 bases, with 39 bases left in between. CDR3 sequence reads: CASGLSYSTSSSPPYSTGELFF. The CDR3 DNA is TGTGCCAGCGGGCTTTCATACAGTACGTCAAGTTCTCCTCCCTACTCGACCGGGGAGCTGTTTTTT. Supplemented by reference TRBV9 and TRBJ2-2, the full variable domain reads DSGVTQTPKHLITATGQRVTLRCSPRSGDLSVYWYQQSLDQGLQFLIQYYNGEERAKGNILERFSAQQFPDLHSELNLSSLELGDSALYFCASGLSYSTSSSPPYSTGELFFGEGSRLTVL.

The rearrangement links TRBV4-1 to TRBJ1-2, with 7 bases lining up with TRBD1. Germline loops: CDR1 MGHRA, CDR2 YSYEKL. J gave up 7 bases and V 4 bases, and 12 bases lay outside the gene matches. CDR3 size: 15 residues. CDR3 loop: CASSPNVDRVGGYTF. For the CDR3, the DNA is TGCGCCAGCAGCCCGAACGTAGACAGGGTTGGTGGCTACACCTTC.

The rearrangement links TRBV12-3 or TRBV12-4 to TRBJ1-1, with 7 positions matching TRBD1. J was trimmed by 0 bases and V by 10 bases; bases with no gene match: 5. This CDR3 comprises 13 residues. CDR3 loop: CATRQGLNTEAFF. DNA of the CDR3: TGTGCCACCAGACAGGGTTTGAACACTGAAGCTTTCTTT.